This T cell receptor beta chain comes out of a study of blood T cell repertoires in COVID-19. About the research overall: COVID-19 samples from acute and convalescent phases originated in the United States, Italy and Spain. The cDNA or gDNA used as material had been derived from T cells, B-cell-depleted T cells, or PBMCs.

Study processing details: Amplified reference gene primers provided the basis for estimating nucleated cell counts. Repertoires were generated with immunoSEQ multiplex PCR, while TCRdb's copy carries only in-frame clones and drops some. Clonal size and the V and J genes are those of that table, whereas D and trimming came from the DNA. The repertoire holds fewer than 35,000 clones, with 88% as singletons. The CDR3 is 12 amino acids. Trimming left V 2 bases short and J 6 bases short, with 8 bases between. Germline assignment: CDR1 SGHRS and CDR2 YFSETQ. The chain combines TRBV5-1 with TRBJ1-2; D ambiguous. The receptor was isolated from a woman aged 45-59 years with active COVID-19. Sample: peripheral blood. CDR3 coding DNA: TGCGCCAGCAGCTTCTCTTCGGATGGCTACACCTTC. It translates to CASSFSSDGYTF.